The source of this T cell receptor (beta chain) is a study of T cells after yellow fever vaccination. Whole-study results and caveats: The presence of abundant clonotypes contaminating from the bulk population was possible in FACS-sorted repertoires.

TCRdb fed the 5' RACE reads into MiXCR, producing one record per CDR3 protein. The top ten clones hold more than 2.5% of a sample with about 160,000 distinct CDR3 sequences, almost 7% of them seen once. CDR1 is LGHNA and CDR2 is YSLEER in the germline V gene. This CDR3 contains 14 residues. Trimming left V 5 bases short and J 7 bases short, with 15 bases between. This clonotype was seen at least ten times. What it recognizes is unknown. Here the sequenced sample was CD4+ T cells sorted from PBMCs, taken roughly 5 days after the first yellow fever vaccination. The origin of this receptor is a man aged 18 to 30 who received the YFV17D yellow fever vaccine. The chain uses TRBV4-3 and TRBJ2-1, with D possibly being TRBD1 or TRBD2 (5 bases each). CDR3: CASSYRGWGNEQFF. For the CDR3, the DNA is TGCGCCAGCAGCTACCGGGGTTGGGGGAATGAGCAGTTCTTC.